Below are 3 T cell receptor beta chains sequenced from a single sample in a study of a mutant IDH1 vaccine in newly diagnosed glioma. TCRdb's copy holds only in-frame clones and misses some; the assay was immunoSEQ multiplex PCR. The sample includes 75,000 to 80,000 clones, about 85% of them seen just once. The time point was: week 23, last vaccination. Doses consisted of 300 ug of mutant IDH1 20-mer peptide each, paired with topical imiquimod. The antigens of these receptors remain unknown. Source: PBMCs, taken from a glioma patient whose treatment included an IDH1 peptide vaccine. Source of these receptors: a woman in her fifties or sixties with glioma.

The chain joins TRBV7-9 to TRBJ1-5; D may be TRBD1 (6 bases). The CDR3 is 12 residues long. Germline V gene lookup returns CDR1 SEHNR and CDR2 FQNEAQ (reference sequence). V was cut by 6 bases and J by 9 bases, with 12 bases left in between. In nucleotides, the CDR3 is TGTGCCAGCAGACAGGGAATAGGGCCCCAGCATTTT. Its translation is CASRQGIGPQHF.

The rearrangement uses TRBV10-3 and TRBJ1-5, with TRBD1 matching 9 bases. CDR1 and CDR2 from the germline V gene are ENHRY and SYGVKD. Germline trimming cut 10 bases from V and 3 bases from J; bases unmatched to any gene: 7. The length of the CDR3 is 14 residues. CDR3 sequence (DNA): TGTGCCACCCGGGACAGGGACTACAATCAGCCCCAGCATTTT. This gives the protein CATRDRDYNQPQHF.

This sequence joins TRBV28 and TRBJ1-5; D not resolved. The germline gives CDR1 MDHEN, CDR2 SYDVKM. V was shortened by 3 bases and J by 6 bases, with 12 bases between the two germline ends. The CDR3 length is 14 residues. The CDR3 DNA reads TGTGCCAGCAGTTTTGAGGGTGCGGGTCAGCCCCAGCATTTT. Amino acid sequence: CASSFEGAGQPQHF.